This T cell receptor (beta chain) derives from a study of cytomegalovirus exposure and HLA in healthy donors. At the level of the study: Earlier findings included 117 million unique TCR beta sequences obtained from approximately 170 million T cells. Broader study findings: Associated with cytomegalovirus, according to the listing, were 150 to 200 TCR beta chains. For TCR beta chains, V- and J-gene trimming was later linked to a missense DCLRE1C variant. A later analysis reportedly identified an Asian-associated ancestry cluster as carrying fewer N-insertions than the approximately 670-donor mean.

As for this clone: The antigen remains unidentified.

This CDR3 contains 15 residues. The ends were cut back, 2 bases at V and 10 bases at J, with 21 bases in the middle. Germline V CDR1 and CDR2: GTSNPN, SVGIG (reference sequence). The PCR made use of 60 Vbeta and 13 Jbeta primers. Generated by immunoSEQ multiplex PCR, the TCRdb table keeps only in-frame clones and is missing some. Here the sample spans about 180,000 clones, roughly 80% being singletons. This chain links TRBV30 with TRBJ2-1, with a weak D call TRBD1 (5 bases). This receptor was identified in a young woman in good health and CMV-seropositive. The sample comprised PBMCs. The CDR3 nucleotides are TGTGCCTGGAGTCCCGGACACACTGGCTCCCAGGAGCAGTTCTTC. Amino acid sequence: CAWSPGHTGSQEQFF.